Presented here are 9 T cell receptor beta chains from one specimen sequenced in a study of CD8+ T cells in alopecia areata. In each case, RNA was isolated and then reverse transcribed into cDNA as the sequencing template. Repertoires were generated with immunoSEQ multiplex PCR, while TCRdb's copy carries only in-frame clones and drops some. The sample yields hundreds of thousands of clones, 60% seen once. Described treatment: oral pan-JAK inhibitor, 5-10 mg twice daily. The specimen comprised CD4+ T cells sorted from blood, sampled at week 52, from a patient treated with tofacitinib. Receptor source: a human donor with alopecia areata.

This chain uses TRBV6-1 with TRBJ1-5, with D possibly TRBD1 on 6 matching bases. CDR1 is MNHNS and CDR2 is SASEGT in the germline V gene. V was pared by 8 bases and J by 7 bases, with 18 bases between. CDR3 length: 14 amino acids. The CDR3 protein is CASDIQGGGQPQHF. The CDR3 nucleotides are TGTGCCAGCGATATACAGGGAGGAGGCCAGCCCCAGCATTTT.

The CDR3 spells CASRTPTGYYNEQFF. In DNA form, the CDR3 reads TGTGCCAGCAGGACTCCCACAGGGTACTACAATGAGCAGTTCTTC. V usage is TRBV6-5 and J usage is TRBJ2-1; D is possibly TRBD1 (6 bases). CDR3 length equals 15 residues. Germline values: CDR1 MNHEY, CDR2 SVGAGI. Trimming cost V 6 bases and J 3 bases, with 15 bases left between them.

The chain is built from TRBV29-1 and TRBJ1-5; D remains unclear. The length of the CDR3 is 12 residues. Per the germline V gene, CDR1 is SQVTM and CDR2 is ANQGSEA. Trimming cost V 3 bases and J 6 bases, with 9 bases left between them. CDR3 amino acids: CSVEVAGQPQHF. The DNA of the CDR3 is TGCAGCGTTGAGGTGGCGGGTCAGCCCCAGCATTTT.

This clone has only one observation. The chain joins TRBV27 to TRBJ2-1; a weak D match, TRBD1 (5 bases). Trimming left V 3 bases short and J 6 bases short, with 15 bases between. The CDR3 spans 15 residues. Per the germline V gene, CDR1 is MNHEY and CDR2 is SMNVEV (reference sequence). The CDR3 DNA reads TGTGCCAGCAGTTTCCTTCCACAGGCAGGCAATGAGCAGTTCTTC. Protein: CASSFLPQAGNEQFF.

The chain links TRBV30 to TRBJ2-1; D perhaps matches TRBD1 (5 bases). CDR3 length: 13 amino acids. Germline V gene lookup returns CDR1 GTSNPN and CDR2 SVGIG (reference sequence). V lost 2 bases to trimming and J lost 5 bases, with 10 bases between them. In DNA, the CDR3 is TGTGCCTGGAGTCTAGGGGCGAACAATGAGCAGTTCTTC. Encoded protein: CAWSLGANNEQFF.

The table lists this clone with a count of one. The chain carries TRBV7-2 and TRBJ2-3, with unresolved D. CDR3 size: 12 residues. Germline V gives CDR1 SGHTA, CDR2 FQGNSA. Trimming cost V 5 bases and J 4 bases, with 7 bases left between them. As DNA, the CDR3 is TGTGCCAGCAGCCTCATCGCAGATACGCAGTATTTT. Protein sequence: CASSLIADTQYF. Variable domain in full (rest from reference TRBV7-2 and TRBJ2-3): GAGVSQSPSNKVTEKGKDVELRCDPISGHTALYWYRQSLGQGLEFLIYFQGNSAPDKSGLPSDRFSAERTGGSVSTLTIQRTQQEDSAVYLCASSLIADTQYFGPGTRLTVL.

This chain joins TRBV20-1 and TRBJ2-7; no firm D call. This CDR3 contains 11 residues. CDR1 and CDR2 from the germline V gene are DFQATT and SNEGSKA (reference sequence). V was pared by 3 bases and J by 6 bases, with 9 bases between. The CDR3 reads CSASRLGEQYF. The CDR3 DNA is TGCAGTGCTAGCCGGCTGGGCGAGCAGTACTTC.

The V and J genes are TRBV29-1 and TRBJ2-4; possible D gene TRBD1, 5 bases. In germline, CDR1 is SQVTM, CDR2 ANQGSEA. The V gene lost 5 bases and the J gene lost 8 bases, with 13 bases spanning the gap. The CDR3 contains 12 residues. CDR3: CSVKSGADIQYF. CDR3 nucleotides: TGCAGCGTTAAATCTGGGGCAGACATTCAGTACTTC.

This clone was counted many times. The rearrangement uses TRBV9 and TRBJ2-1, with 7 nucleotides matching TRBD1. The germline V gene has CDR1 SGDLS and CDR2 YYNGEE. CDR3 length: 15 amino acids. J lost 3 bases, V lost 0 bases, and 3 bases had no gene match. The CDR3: CASSVDGTVYNEQFF. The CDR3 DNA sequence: TGTGCCAGCAGCGTAGATGGGACAGTCTACAATGAGCAGTTCTTC.